The 5 T cell receptor beta chains below all came from one sample that was sequenced in a study of cytomegalovirus exposure and HLA in healthy donors. Vbeta (60) and Jbeta (13) primers were used in the PCR. Assay used: immunoSEQ multiplex PCR; TCRdb lists only in-frame clones, some missing. The sample table sets out approximately 110,000 clones. The specimen sequenced was PBMCs. The receptors here all came from a man aged 25-45 years in good health and CMV-seronegative.

This chain connects TRBV10-2 to TRBJ2-6; unclear D gene. The CDR3 spans 14 residues. Germline V gene data show CDR1 as WSHSY and CDR2 as SAAADI. V gave up 4 bases and J gave up 0 bases, with 4 bases separating them. In nucleotides, the CDR3 is TGCGCCAGCAGTGGGAGCTCTGGGGCCAACGTCCTGACTTTC. Protein sequence: CASSGSSGANVLTF.

The chain uses TRBV7-3 and TRBJ1-2, with 7 bases that match TRBD1. The CDR3 spans 13 residues. V was clipped by 4 bases and J by 7 bases; unmatched bases: 6. Per germline, CDR1 SGHTA and CDR2 FQGTGA. The CDR3 DNA sequence: TGTGCCAGCAGCTATTCACAGGGGTCTGGCTACACCTTC. This translates into CASSYSQGSGYTF.

Regarding this clone: One end of the junction does not line up with germline, which may come from a read error. The chain uses TRBV29-1 and TRBJ2-1; 7 nucleotides match TRBD1. Germline-derived CDR1 and CDR2 are SQVTM and ANQGSEA. The CDR3 loop spans 13 amino acids. In DNA, the CDR3 is TGCAGCGTTCGACAGGGCACCTACAATGAGCAGCTCTTC. Protein sequence: CSVRQGTYNEQLF.

The chain is built from TRBV7-2 and TRBJ2-7; TRBD2 matches 10 bases. CDR3 length: 17 residues. With 5 bases clipped from V and 1 base from J, the junction kept 11 bases outside the gene matches. Germline values: CDR1 SGHTA, CDR2 FQGNSA. CDR3 region: CASSPRGSGGLSYEQYF. The CDR3 region has the DNA TGTGCCAGCAGCCCCCGGGGTAGCGGGGGGCTGTCCTACGAGCAGTACTTC.

The chain is built from TRBV9 and TRBJ2-7; 10 bases agree with TRBD1. The CDR3 covers 15 residues. V shed 7 bases, J shed 5 bases, and the junction held 12 bases outside the gene matches. Germline CDR1 reads SGDLS; CDR2 reads YYNGEE. The chain's CDR3 is CASAKPGTGVNEQYF. CDR3 sequence (DNA): TGTGCCAGCGCTAAGCCCGGGACAGGGGTAAACGAGCAGTACTTC.